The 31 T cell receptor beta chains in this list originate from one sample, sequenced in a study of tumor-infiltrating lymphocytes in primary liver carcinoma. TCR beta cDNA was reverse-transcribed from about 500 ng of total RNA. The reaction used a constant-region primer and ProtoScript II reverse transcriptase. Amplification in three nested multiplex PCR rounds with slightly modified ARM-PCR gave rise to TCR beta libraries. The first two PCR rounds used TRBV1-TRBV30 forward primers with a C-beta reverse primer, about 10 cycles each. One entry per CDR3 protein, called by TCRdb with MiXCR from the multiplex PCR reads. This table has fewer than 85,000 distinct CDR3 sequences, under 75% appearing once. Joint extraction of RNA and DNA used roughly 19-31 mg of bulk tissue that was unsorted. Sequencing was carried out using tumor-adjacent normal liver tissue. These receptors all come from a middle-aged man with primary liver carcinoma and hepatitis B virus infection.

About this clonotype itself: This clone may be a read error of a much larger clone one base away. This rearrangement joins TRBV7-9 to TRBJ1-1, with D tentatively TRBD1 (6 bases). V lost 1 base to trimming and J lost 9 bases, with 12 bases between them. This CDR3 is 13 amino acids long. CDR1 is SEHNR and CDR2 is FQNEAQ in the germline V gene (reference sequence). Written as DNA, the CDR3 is TGTGCCAGCAGCTTAGGTCAGGGGTCGCAAGCTTTCTTT. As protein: CASSLGQGSQAFF.

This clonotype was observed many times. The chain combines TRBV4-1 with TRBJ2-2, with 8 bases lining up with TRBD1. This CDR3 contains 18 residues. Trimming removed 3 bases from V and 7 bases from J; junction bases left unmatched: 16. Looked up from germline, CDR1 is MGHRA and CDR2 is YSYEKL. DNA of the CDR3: TGCGCCAGCAGCCAGCCGTTAACTGGTCAGGGGGCGCGCGGGGAGCTGTTTTTT. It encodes CASSQPLTGQGARGELFF.

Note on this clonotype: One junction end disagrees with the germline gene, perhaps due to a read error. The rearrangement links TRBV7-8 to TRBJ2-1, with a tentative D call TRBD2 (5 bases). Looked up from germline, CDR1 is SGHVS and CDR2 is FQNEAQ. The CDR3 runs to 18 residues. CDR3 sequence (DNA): TGTACCAGCGGCCCGCTTGGAGGCTCAGCGGTCTCCTACAATGAGCAATTCTTC. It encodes CTSGPLGGSAVSYNEQFF.

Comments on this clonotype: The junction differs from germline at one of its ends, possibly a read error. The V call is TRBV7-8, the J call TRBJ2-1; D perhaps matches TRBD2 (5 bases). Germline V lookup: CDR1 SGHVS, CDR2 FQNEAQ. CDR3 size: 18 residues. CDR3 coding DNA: TGTGCAAGCAGCCCGCCTGGAGGCTCAGCGGTCTCCTACAATGAGCAGCTCTTC. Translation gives CASSPPGGSAVSYNEQLF.

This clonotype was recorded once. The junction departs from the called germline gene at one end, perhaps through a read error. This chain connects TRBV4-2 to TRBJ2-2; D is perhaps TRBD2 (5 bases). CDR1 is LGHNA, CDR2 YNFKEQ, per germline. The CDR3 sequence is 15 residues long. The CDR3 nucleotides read TGTGCAAGCAGCCAAGAAGGGTCGATCACCGGGGAGCCGTTTTTT. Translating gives CASSQEGSITGEPFF.

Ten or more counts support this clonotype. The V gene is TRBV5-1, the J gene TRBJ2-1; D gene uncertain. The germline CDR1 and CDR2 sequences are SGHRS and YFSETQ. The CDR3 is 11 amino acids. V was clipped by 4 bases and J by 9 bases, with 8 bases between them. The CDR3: CASSRELEQFF. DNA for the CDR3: TGCGCCAGCAGCCGCGAGCTTGAGCAGTTCTTC.

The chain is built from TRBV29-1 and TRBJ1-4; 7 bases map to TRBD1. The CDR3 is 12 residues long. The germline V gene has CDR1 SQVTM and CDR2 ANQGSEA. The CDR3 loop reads CGAGQQNEKLFF. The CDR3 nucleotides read TGCGGCGCGGGACAGCAAAATGAAAAACTGTTTTTT.

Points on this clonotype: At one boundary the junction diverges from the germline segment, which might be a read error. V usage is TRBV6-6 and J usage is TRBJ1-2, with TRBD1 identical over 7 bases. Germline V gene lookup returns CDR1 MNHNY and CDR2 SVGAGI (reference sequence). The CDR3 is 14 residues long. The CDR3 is CASKGQAENFGYTF. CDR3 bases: TGTGCCAGCAAAGGACAGGCCGAAAACTTTGGCTACACCTTT.

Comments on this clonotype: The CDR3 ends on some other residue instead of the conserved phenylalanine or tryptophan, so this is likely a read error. The CDR3 nucleotides read TGTGCCAGCGGAGCGAACGGGATTCGAGAGACCCAGTACTTG. The encoded protein is CASGANGIRETQYL. The chain uses TRBV5-6 and TRBJ2-5; possibly TRBD2 for D (5 bases). Germline CDR1 reads SGHDT; CDR2 reads YYEEEE. Trimming took 7 bases from V and 4 from J, leaving 17 bases between them. The CDR3 contains 14 residues.

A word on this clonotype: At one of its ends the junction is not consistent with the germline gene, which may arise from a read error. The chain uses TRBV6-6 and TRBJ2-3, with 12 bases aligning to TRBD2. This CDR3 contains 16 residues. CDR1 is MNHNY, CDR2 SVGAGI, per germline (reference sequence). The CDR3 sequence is CANSVLAGGGPNTQYF. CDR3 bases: TGTGCCAACAGTGTCCTAGCGGGAGGGGGTCCAAACACGCAGTATTTT.

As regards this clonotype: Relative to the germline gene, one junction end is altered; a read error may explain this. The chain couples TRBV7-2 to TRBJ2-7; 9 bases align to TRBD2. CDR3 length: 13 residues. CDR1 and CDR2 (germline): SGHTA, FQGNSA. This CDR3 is CASSPGLAQERYF. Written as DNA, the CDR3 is TGTGCCAGCAGCCCAGGACTAGCGCAGGAGCGGTACTTC.

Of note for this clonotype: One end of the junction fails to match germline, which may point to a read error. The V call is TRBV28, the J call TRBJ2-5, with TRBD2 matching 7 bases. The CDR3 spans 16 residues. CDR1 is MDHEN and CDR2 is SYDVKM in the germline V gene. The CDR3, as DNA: TGTGCCAGCAGTCTAGTCGCTAGCGGAAATCAAGAGGCCCAGTACTTC. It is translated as CASSLVASGNQEAQYF.

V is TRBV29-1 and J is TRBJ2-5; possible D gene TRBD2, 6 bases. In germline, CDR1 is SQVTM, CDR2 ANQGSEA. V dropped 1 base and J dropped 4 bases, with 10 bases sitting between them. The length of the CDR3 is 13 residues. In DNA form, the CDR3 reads TGCAGCGTTGAAGGTGCGGGGCGAGAGACCCAGTACTTC. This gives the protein CSVEGAGRETQYF.

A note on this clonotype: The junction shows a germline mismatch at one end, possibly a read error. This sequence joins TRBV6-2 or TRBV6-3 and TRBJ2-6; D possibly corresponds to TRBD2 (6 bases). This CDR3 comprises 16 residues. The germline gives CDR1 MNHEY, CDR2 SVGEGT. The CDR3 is CARSSHGSSGANVLTF. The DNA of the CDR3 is TGTGCCAGGAGTTCTCACGGGAGCTCTGGGGCCAACGTCCTGACGTTC.

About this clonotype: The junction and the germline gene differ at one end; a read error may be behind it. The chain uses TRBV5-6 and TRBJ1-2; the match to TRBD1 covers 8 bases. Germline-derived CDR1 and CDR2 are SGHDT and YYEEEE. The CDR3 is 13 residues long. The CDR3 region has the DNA TGTCCCAGCAGCTTGGTTGGGACAGGAGGCTGCAGCTTC. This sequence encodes CPSSLVGTGGCSF. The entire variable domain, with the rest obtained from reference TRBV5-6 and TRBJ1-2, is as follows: DAGVTQSPTHLIKTRGQQVTLRCSPKSGHDTVSWYQQALGQGPQFIFQYYEEEERQRGNFPDRFSGHQFPNYSSELNVNALLLGDSALYLCPSSLVGTGGCSFGSGTRLTVV.

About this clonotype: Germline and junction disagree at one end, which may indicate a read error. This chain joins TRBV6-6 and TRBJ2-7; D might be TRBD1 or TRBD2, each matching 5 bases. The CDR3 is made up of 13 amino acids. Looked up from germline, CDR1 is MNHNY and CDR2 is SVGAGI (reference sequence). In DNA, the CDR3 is TGTGCCAGCAGTTACAGGGGCGGTCACGAGCGGTGTTTC. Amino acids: CASSYRGGHERCF.

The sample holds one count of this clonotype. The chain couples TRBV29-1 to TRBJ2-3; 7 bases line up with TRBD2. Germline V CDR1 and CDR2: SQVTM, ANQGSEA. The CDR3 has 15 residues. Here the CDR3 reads CGVGGDQATTDTQYF. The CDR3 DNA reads TGCGGTGTGGGGGGGGACCAAGCTACTACAGATACGCAGTATTTT.

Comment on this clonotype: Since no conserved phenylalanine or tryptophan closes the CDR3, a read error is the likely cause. The CDR3 spells CASNQVGGRTDTQYL. The DNA of the CDR3 is TGCGCCAGCAACCAAGTTGGGGGCCGCACAGATACGCAGTATTTA. V is TRBV4-1 and J is TRBJ2-3, with TRBD1 as a possible D gene (6 bases). The CDR3 is 15 residues long. Germline V gene data show CDR1 as MGHRA and CDR2 as YSYEKL.

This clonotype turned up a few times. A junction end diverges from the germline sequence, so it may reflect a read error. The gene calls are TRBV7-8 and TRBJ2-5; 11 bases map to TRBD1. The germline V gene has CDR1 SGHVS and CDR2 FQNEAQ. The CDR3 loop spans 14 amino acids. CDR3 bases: TGTGCCAGCAGCAGGGACAGGGGGATTGAGACCCAGTATTTC. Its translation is CASSRDRGIETQYF.

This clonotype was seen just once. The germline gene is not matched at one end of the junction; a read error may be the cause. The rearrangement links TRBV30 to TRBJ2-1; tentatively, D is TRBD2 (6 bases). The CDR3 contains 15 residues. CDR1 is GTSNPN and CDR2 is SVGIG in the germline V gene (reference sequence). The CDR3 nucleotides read TGTGCCTGGAGCGTGGCGGGACCTTACTACAATGGGCAGTTCTTC. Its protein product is CAWSVAGPYYNGQFF.

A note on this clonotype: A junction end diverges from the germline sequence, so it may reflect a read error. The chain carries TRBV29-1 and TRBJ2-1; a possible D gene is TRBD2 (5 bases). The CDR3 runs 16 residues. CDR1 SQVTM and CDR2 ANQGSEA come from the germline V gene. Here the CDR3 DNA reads TGTAGCGTCACTACGCTTCGGCCCTGGTCCCGTCAAGAGCAGTTCTTC. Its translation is CSVTTLRPWSRQEQFF.

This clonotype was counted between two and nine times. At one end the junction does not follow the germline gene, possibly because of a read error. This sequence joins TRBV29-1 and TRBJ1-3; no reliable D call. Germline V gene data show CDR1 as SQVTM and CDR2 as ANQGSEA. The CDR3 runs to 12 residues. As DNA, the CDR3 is TGCAGCGTTGAGGGAGATGGAAACACCATATGTTTT. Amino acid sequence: CSVEGDGNTICF.

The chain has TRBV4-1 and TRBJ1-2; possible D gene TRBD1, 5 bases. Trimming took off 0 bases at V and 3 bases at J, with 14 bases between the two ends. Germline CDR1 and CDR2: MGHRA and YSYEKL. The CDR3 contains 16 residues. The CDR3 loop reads CASSQDPEGADYGYTF. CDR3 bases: TGCGCCAGCAGCCAAGATCCGGAAGGGGCGGACTATGGCTACACCTTC.

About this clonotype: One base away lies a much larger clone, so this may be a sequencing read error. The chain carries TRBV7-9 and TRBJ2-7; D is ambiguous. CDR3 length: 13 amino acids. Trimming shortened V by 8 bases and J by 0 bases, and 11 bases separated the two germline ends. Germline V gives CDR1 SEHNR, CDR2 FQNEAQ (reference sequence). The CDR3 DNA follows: TGTGCCAGCGGCCGCCCTCCCTCCTACGAGCAGTACTTC. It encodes CASGRPPSYEQYF.

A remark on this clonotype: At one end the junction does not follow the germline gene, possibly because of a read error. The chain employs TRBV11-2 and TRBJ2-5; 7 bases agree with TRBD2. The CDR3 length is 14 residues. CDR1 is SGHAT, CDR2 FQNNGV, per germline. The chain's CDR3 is CANSPTGGTETQYF. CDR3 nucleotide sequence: TGTGCCAACAGCCCCACCGGGGGGACCGAGACCCAGTACTTC.

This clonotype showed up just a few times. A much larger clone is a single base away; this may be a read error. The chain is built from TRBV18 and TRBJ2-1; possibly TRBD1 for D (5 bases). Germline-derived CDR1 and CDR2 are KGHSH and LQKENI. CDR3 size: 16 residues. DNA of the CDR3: TGTGCCAGCCCACCCACAGGCGTTTATGGGAACGATGAGCAGTTCTTC. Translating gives CASPPTGVYGNDEQFF.

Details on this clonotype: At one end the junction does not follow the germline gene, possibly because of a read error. CDR3 nucleotides: TGTGTCAGCAGCTCCCTACTAGCGGATAACACCGGGGAGCCGTTTTTT. It yields the protein CVSSSLLADNTGEPFF. V usage is TRBV11-2 and J usage is TRBJ2-2; 8 bases are shared with TRBD2. The CDR3 contains 16 residues. Germline V gene sequence: CDR1 SGHAT, CDR2 FQNNGV.

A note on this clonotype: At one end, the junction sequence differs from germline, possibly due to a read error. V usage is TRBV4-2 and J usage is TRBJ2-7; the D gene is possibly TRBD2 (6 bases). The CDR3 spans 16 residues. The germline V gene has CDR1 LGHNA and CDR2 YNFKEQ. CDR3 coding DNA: TGTACCAGCAGCCACATAGGGCTGGCGGGATCCTACGAGCAGTACTTC. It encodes CTSSHIGLAGSYEQYF.

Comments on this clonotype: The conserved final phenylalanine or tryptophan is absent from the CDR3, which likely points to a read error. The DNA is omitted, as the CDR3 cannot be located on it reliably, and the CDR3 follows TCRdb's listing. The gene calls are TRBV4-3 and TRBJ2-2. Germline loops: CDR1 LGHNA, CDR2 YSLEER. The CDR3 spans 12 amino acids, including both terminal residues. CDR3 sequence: CASRDDTGELLS.

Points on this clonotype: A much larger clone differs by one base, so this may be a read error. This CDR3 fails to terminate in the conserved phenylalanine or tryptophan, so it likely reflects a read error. The CDR3 region is CASWLGQGPYEQYL. DNA of the CDR3: TGTGCCAGCTGGCTGGGACAGGGGCCATACGAGCAGTACCTC. The chain combines TRBV18 with TRBJ2-7, with 10 bases aligning to TRBD1. The length of the CDR3 is 14 residues. CDR1 KGHSH and CDR2 LQKENI come from the germline V gene. V lost 7 bases and J lost 4; bases outside the gene matches: 7.

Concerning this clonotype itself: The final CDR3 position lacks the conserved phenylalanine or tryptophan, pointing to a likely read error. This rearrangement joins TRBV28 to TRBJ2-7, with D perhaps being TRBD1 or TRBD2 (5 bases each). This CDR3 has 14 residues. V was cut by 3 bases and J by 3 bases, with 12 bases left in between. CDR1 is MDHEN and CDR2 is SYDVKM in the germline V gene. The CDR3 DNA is TGTGCCAGCAGTTTTCTAGCAAGGGGCTACGAGCAGTACTAC. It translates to CASSFLARGYEQYY.